These T cell receptor beta chains were read from a single sample in a study of human T cells and chemical hapten exposure. TCRdb re-analysed the RACE reads in MiXCR, keeping a single row per CDR3 protein. The data hold about 160,000 distinct CDR3 sequences, with roughly 25% observed a single time. The sample here was whole blood, taken in connection with sensitization to the hapten diphenylcyclopropenone (DPC). These receptors all come from a woman younger than 30 with alopecia areata. Some clones in this sample may be carry-over from other donors' samples. The CDR3 runs from the conserved cysteine through the conserved F or W. Fields, in order: V gene, D gene, clone size, J gene, CDR3 DNA, CDR3 protein. D genes are given only for firm matches. Not every row has a clone size; where given, it reads once, few, many or a size class.

>TRBV4-3|-|-|TRBJ2-1
TGCGCCAGCAGCCAAGATCTAGGGGCCGGGGTTATCAATGAGCAGTTCTTC
CASSQDLGAGVINEQFF
>TRBV7-8|-|few|TRBJ2-7
TGTGCCAGCAGCTTAGGGCGGGAAAGCCCCTACGAGCAGTACTTC
CASSLGRESPYEQYF
>TRBV7-8|-|-|TRBJ2-2
TGTGCCAGCAGCCCTCGACCGTGGGGCGGGGAGCTGTTTTTT
CASSPRPWGGELFF
>TRBV12-3/TRBV12-4|TRBD2|-|TRBJ2-6
TGTGCCAGCACCTCTCAGACTAGCAGCTCTGGGGCCAACGTCCTGACTTTC
CASTSQTSSSGANVLTF
>TRBV9|TRBD1|few|TRBJ1-1
TGTGCCAGCAGCCCCACCGGGACAGCGAACACTGAAGCTTTCTTT
CASSPTGTANTEAFF
>TRBV6-2/TRBV6-3|TRBD2|-|TRBJ2-1
TGTGCCAGCAGTTACTCGACGGGGTTTAAGCGGGGGGTCTACAATGAGCAGTTCTTC
CASSYSTGFKRGVYNEQFF
>TRBV12-3/TRBV12-4|TRBD2|-|TRBJ2-3
TGTGCCAGCACCTTCCCAGCGGGAGGGACACCAGATACGCAGTATTTT
CASTFPAGGTPDTQYF
>TRBV27|-|few|TRBJ1-6
TGTGCCAGCAGGCTCAGTGGTGCCAATAATTCACCCCTCCACTTT
CASRLSGANNSPLHF
>TRBV29-1|TRBD1|-|TRBJ2-7
TGCAGCGTTGAAGCGGGACAGGGGACCCACGAGCAGTACTTC
CSVEAGQGTHEQYF
>TRBV20-1|-|-|TRBJ2-7
TGCAGTGCTAGTTTCGGGGTACAGAACGAGCAGTACTTC
CSASFGVQNEQYF
>TRBV7-3|TRBD1|-|TRBJ1-6
TGTGCCAGCAGCTTGGGACAGGGATATAATTCACCCCTCCACTTT
CASSLGQGYNSPLHF
>TRBV27|-|many|TRBJ1-6
TGTGCCAGCAGTATGACAGCGGATAATTCACCCCTCCACTTT
CASSMTADNSPLHF
>TRBV9|-|-|TRBJ2-6
TGTGCCAGCAGCGTAAGGGATCAGGGGCGAGACTCTGGGGCCAACGTCCTGACTTTC
CASSVRDQGRDSGANVLTF
>TRBV7-2|-|few|TRBJ1-2
TGTGCCAGCAGCTTAGATTTATGGGGATATGGCTACACCTTC
CASSLDLWGYGYTF
>TRBV5-1|-|-|TRBJ2-7
TGCGCCAGCAGCTTGGACGGGGTCCCCTACGAGCAGTACTTC
CASSLDGVPYEQYF
>TRBV7-2|-|few|TRBJ1-6
TGTGCCAGCAGCTTAGGTCTTGGCGGGCGGGGTTCACCCCTCCACTTT
CASSLGLGGRGSPLHF
>TRBV7-2|-|few|TRBJ2-7
TGTGCCAGCAGCCCCGGCAGGGCCCTTTACGAGCAGTACTTC
CASSPGRALYEQYF
>TRBV12-3/TRBV12-4|TRBD2|few|TRBJ2-3
TGTGCCAGCAGTTTACAGGCCGGGAGGGCAGATACGCAGTATTTT
CASSLQAGRADTQYF
>TRBV29-1|-|few|TRBJ1-1
TGCAGCGTTGTAGACCCGGGGGTAAGGAACACTGAAGCTTTCTTT
CSVVDPGVRNTEAFF
>TRBV20-1|-|few|TRBJ1-3
TGCAGTGCTAGAGATTACCGCAGGGAGTTTGGAAACACCATATATTTT
CSARDYRREFGNTIYF
>TRBV7-9|TRBD1|-|TRBJ1-1
TGTGCCAGCAGCCGGACAGGGGCTGAAGCTTTCTTT
CASSRTGAEAFF
>TRBV20-1|-|-|TRBJ2-3
TGCAGTGCCCCTTCCAAAGGGGGGGGCACAGATACGCAGTATTTT
CSAPSKGGGTDTQYF
>TRBV18|TRBD2|-|TRBJ2-1
TGTGCCAGCTCACACGCTAGCGGGAGGGCCGTTGAGCAGTTCTTC
CASSHASGRAVEQFF
>TRBV4-1|TRBD1|few|TRBJ2-5
TGCGCCAGCAGCCAAAGAACGGAGGGACAGGGGGGCCAAGAGACCCAGTACTTC
CASSQRTEGQGGQETQYF
>TRBV12-3/TRBV12-4|TRBD1|few|TRBJ1-1
TGTGCCAGCATTCCCCTAGGGGGCGGCGTGAACACTGAAGCTTTCTTT
CASIPLGGGVNTEAFF
>TRBV9|TRBD2|few|TRBJ2-7
TGTGCCAGCAGCGTAGGGTTAGCGGGGGGCAGCTCCTACGAGCAGTACTTC
CASSVGLAGGSSYEQYF
>TRBV4-1|-|-|TRBJ1-6
TGCGCCAGCAGCCAGGGGGAACAGGCGGCTTCACCCCTCCACTTT
CASSQGEQAASPLHF
>TRBV6-2/TRBV6-3|-|-|TRBJ2-3
TGTGCCAGCAGTTACACTAGCACAGATACGCAGTATTTT
CASSYTSTDTQYF
>TRBV20-1|TRBD1|few|TRBJ2-5
TGCAGTGCTAGAGATGAGACAGGGTCAGAGACCCAGTACTTC
CSARDETGSETQYF
>TRBV2|TRBD2|-|TRBJ2-1
TGTGCCAGCAGTGAACTTGGACTAGCTGGCGAGCAGTTCTTC
CASSELGLAGEQFF
>TRBV4-1|-|few|TRBJ1-1
TGCGCCAGCAGCCAAGGGGAGTGGGGAGACACTGAAGCTTTCTTT
CASSQGEWGDTEAFF
>TRBV2|-|-|TRBJ2-3
TGTGCCAGCAGTCCCGGCAGGGGCACAGATACGCAGTATTTT
CASSPGRGTDTQYF
>TRBV11-2|TRBD1|-|TRBJ2-7
TGTGCCAGCAGCACACTACAGGGGCGTACGTACGAGCAGTACTTC
CASSTLQGRTYEQYF
>TRBV29-1|-|few|TRBJ1-5
TGCAGCGTTGGGGAGGCGGCGGGTTTTAATCAGCCCCAGCATTTT
CSVGEAAGFNQPQHF
>TRBV4-1|-|few|TRBJ2-3
TGCGCCAGCAGCCAAGCTGCGGGGACGACAGATACGCAGTATTTT
CASSQAAGTTDTQYF
>TRBV29-1|-|many|TRBJ1-1
TGCAGCACTTGGGTTTCCGGGATTAACACTGAAGCTTTCTTT
CSTWVSGINTEAFF
>TRBV24-1|-|-|TRBJ1-3
TGTGCCACCGGGGCCGGAAACACCATATATTTT
CATGAGNTIYF
>TRBV9|TRBD1|few|TRBJ1-4
TGTGCCAGCAGCGCTCGCCAGGGGGCTAATGAAAAACTGTTTTTT
CASSARQGANEKLFF
>TRBV5-1|TRBD2|many|TRBJ2-3
TGTGCCAGCGGGGGGGGCACAGATACGCAGTATTTT
CASGGGTDTQYF
>TRBV2|TRBD1|-|TRBJ1-2
TGTGCCAGCTCCGGGACAGGGGGAGGCTACACCTTC
CASSGTGGGYTF
>TRBV11-2|-|many|TRBJ2-1
TGTGCCAGCCGCCCTCGTAAGGGCTTTTTTCAGAATGAGCAGTTCTTC
CASRPRKGFFQNEQFF
>TRBV7-2|-|-|TRBJ2-5
TGTGCCAGCAGCTATCCTTCTACCTACCGAGAGACCCAGTACTTC
CASSYPSTYRETQYF
>TRBV29-1|-|-|TRBJ1-5
TGCAGCGTAAGCACCAGGGTCGGGCAGCCCCAGCATTTT
CSVSTRVGQPQHF
>TRBV20-1|-|-|TRBJ2-2
TGCAGTGCTAGTTCAGGACCCTTGAACACCGGGGAGCTGTTTTTT
CSASSGPLNTGELFF
>TRBV29-1|-|-|TRBJ2-3
TGCAGCGTTGAAGGACAGTCTACCAGCACAGATACGCAGTATTTT
CSVEGQSTSTDTQYF
>TRBV30|-|few|TRBJ2-1
TGTGCCTGGAGGTCAGCTTCCTACAATGAGCAGTTCTTC
CAWRSASYNEQFF
>TRBV6-5|TRBD2|-|TRBJ2-2
TGTGCCAGCAGTATAGCGGGGATCGACGGGGAGCTGTTTTTT
CASSIAGIDGELFF
>TRBV6-2/TRBV6-3|TRBD1|-|TRBJ1-5
TGTGCCAGCAGTGAGAAATGGGCAGGGGGATATCAATATAGCAATCAGCCCCAGCATTTT
CASSEKWAGGYQYSNQPQHF
>TRBV29-1|-|-|TRBJ1-2
TGCAGCGTTGGGGACGGATATGGCTACACCTTC
CSVGDGYGYTF
>TRBV20-1|-|few|TRBJ2-5
TGCAGTGCTGTCTCTCCGGGACCCAAAGAGACCCAGTACTTC
CSAVSPGPKETQYF